This paragraph reports one TCR beta chain. Trimming pared 2 bases from V and 1 base from J, leaving 6 bases between. CDR1 MNHEY and CDR2 SMNVEV come from the germline V gene (reference sequence). The CDR3 contains 13 residues. This specimen belongs to a study of blood T cell repertoires in COVID-19. Overall study context: Samples of COVID-19 (acute and convalescent) were obtained from the United States, Italy and Spain. The analysed material was cDNA or gDNA that came from T cells, B-cell-depleted T cells, or PBMCs.

TCRdb's table, derived via immunoSEQ multiplex PCR, lists solely in-frame clones and lacks some. The sample has around 140,000 clones, about 87% seen once. The chain links TRBV27 to TRBJ2-7, with no clear D. The TCR comes from a man between 50 and 59 years old with acute or convalescent COVID-19. Sample: peripheral blood. The CDR3 here is CASSLVGSYEQYF. CDR3 sequence (DNA): TGTGCCAGCAGTTTAGTCGGTTCCTACGAGCAGTACTTC.